What follows are 28 T cell receptor beta chains derived from one specimen sequenced in a study of blood T cell repertoires in COVID-19. Clones were sequenced by immunoSEQ multiplex PCR, and TCRdb holds only the in-frame ones, with some missing. Among around 110,000 clones, approximately 90% were seen once, and the ten largest hold less than 1.5%. Material: peripheral blood. The receptors stem from a woman aged 25 to 39 with acute or convalescent COVID-19.

This clone was seen once. The genes are TRBV27 and TRBJ1-2, with 9 bases matching TRBD1. After removal of 10 bases from V and 2 bases from J, the junction contained 17 bases not matched to a gene. Germline assignment: CDR1 MNHEY and CDR2 SMNVEV (reference sequence). CDR3 length: 17 amino acids. The CDR3 sequence is CATLKIQGQGVNYGYTF. The DNA for the CDR3 is TGTGCCACCCTGAAAATCCAGGGACAGGGTGTCAACTATGGCTACACCTTC.

The CDR3: CASSLLLGLAGIYLGDNEQFF. DNA of the CDR3: TGTGCCAGCAGTTTATTACTAGGTCTAGCGGGGATATACCTAGGGGACAATGAGCAGTTCTTC. The chain combines TRBV28 with TRBJ2-1; TRBD2 matches at 9 bases. The CDR3 contains 21 residues. Germline assignment: CDR1 MDHEN and CDR2 SYDVKM. Unmatched junction bases numbered 21, after V lost 1 base and J lost 5 bases.

This chain links TRBV5-8 with TRBJ1-1; D not certain. Trimming pared 0 bases from V and 0 bases from J, leaving 21 bases between. In germline, CDR1 is SGHTS, CDR2 YDEGEE. The CDR3 has 19 amino acids. In DNA, the CDR3 is TGTGCCAGCAGCTTGGGAGTGACGGCAGGTTCTCTCATGAACACTGAAGCTTTCTTT. Amino acids: CASSLGVTAGSLMNTEAFF.

This clone was observed once. This chain links TRBV4-3 with TRBJ2-3; 8 bases line up with TRBD2. The J segment lost 6 bases and the V segment lost 0 bases, leaving 8 bases of the junction unmatched. Germline lookup yields CDR1 LGHNA and CDR2 YSLEER. CDR3 size: 16 residues. The CDR3: CASSQEQHGGGDTQYF. Here the CDR3 DNA reads TGCGCCAGCAGCCAAGAGCAGCATGGCGGGGGGGATACGCAGTATTTT.

The sample holds a few counts of this clone. This chain links TRBV6-2 or TRBV6-3 with TRBJ1-1, with D possibly being TRBD1 (5 bases). The germline V and J ends were trimmed by 7 bases and 11 bases, with 20 bases remaining between them. This CDR3 has 13 amino acids. Germline loops: CDR1 MNHEY, CDR2 SVGEGT. CDR3 loop: CASNPGGDPAAFF. CDR3 bases: TGTGCCAGCAACCCGGGGGGGGACCCGGCGGCTTTCTTT.

CDR3 sequence reads: CASSLSPTSMVEQFF. For the CDR3, the DNA is TGTGCCAGCAGTTTATCCCCGACTAGCATGGTTGAGCAGTTCTTC. This chain links TRBV27 with TRBJ2-1; TRBD2 agrees at 7 bases. Germline trimming cut 0 bases from V and 9 bases from J; bases unmatched to any gene: 8. Germline CDR1 and CDR2: MNHEY and SMNVEV (reference sequence). There are 15 residues in the CDR3.

The chain combines TRBV7-9 with TRBJ1-5; no firm D call. With 3 bases removed from V and 5 bases from J, the gap between germline ends came to 5 bases. Per germline, CDR1 SEHNR and CDR2 FQNEAQ (reference sequence). This CDR3 region has 12 residues. The CDR3 DNA reads TGTGCCAGCAGCTTCGGTGATCAGCCCCAGCATTTT. It encodes CASSFGDQPQHF.

This chain uses TRBV11-2 with TRBJ2-3; perhaps TRBD2 as D (5 bases). The CDR3 is 15 amino acids. V lost 7 bases and J 5 bases, leaving 19 bases between the germline ends. The germline CDR1 and CDR2 sequences are SGHAT and FQNNGV. CDR3 loop: CASTRGPSGRDTQYF. The CDR3 region has the DNA TGTGCCAGCACCCGAGGACCAAGTGGGAGAGATACGCAGTATTTT.

The CDR3 reads CATSRVAGGDFEQFF. DNA for the CDR3: TGTGCCACCAGCAGAGTAGCGGGAGGGGACTTTGAGCAGTTCTTC. The genes are TRBV15 and TRBJ2-1; 11 bases map to TRBD2. V was pared by 1 base and J by 9 bases, with 5 bases of the junction left unmatched. Per the germline V gene, CDR1 is LNHNV and CDR2 is YYDKDF (reference sequence). The length of the CDR3 is 15 residues. Together with reference TRBV15 and TRBJ2-1, the CDR3 gives the full variable domain: DAMVIQNPRYQVTQFGKPVTLSCSQTLNHNVMYWYQQKSSQAPKLLFHYYDKDFNNEADTPDNFQSRRPNTSFCFLDIRSPGLGDTAMYLCATSRVAGGDFEQFFGPGTRLTVL.

The chain's CDR3 is CASSQDLAFSGNTIYF. CDR3 nucleotide sequence: TGCGCCAGCAGCCAAGATCTCGCGTTCTCTGGAAACACCATATATTTT. This chain links TRBV4-3 with TRBJ1-3; D not certain. Per germline, CDR1 LGHNA and CDR2 YSLEER. The CDR3 has 16 amino acids. V dropped 0 bases and J dropped 0 bases, with 9 bases sitting between them.

The chain recombines TRBV9 with TRBJ2-5; a weak D match, TRBD2 (5 bases). The germline gives CDR1 SGDLS, CDR2 YYNGEE. Trimming took off 0 bases at V and 7 bases at J, with 10 bases between the two ends. The CDR3 runs to 13 residues. CDR3 DNA sequence: TGTGCCAGCAGCGTAGCCGGGGTTGGGACCCAGTACTTC. Residues: CASSVAGVGTQYF.

The chain uses TRBV11-2 and TRBJ2-7; 9 bases fit TRBD1. This CDR3 spans 13 amino acids. CDR1 is SGHAT and CDR2 is FQNNGV in the germline V gene. The V gene end was trimmed by 6 bases and the J gene end by 3 bases; junction bases not matched to a gene: 3. The CDR3 nucleotides are TGTGCCAGCAGTCAGACAGGGGGCTACGAGCAGTACTTC. It yields the protein CASSQTGGYEQYF.

The chain has TRBV6-5 and TRBJ2-1; TRBD2 matches at 11 bases. V shed 0 bases and J 3 bases; nucleotides not matched to a gene: 1. Germline V gene sequence: CDR1 MNHEY, CDR2 SVGAGI. The CDR3 is 16 residues long. The CDR3, as DNA: TGTGCCAGCAGTTACTCAGGGACTAGCGGCTACAATGAGCAGTTCTTC. This gives the protein CASSYSGTSGYNEQFF.

This rearrangement joins TRBV28 to TRBJ1-2, with TRBD1 matching over 7 bases. V lost 6 bases to trimming and J lost 8 bases; unmatched junction nucleotides: 9. This CDR3 contains 13 residues. CDR1 MDHEN and CDR2 SYDVKM come from the germline V gene. The DNA for the CDR3 is TGTGCCAGCAGCCCCGACAGGGTCTTGGGCTACACCTTC. Translating gives CASSPDRVLGYTF.

This chain links TRBV19 with TRBJ1-2, with TRBD1 as a possible D gene (6 bases). V was shortened by 4 bases and J by 3 bases, with 27 bases between the two germline ends. The CDR3 consists of 19 residues. The germline CDR1 and CDR2 sequences are LNHDA and SQIVND (reference sequence). The CDR3 coding sequence is TGTGCCAGTAGTACCCGATCCGGGACATCTAGCCCCCTAGACTATGGCTACACCTTC. It is translated as CASSTRSGTSSPLDYGYTF. The full variable domain, its missing parts supplied by reference TRBV19 and TRBJ1-2, is DGGITQSPKYLFRKEGQNVTLSCEQNLNHDAMYWYRQDPGQGLRLIYYSQIVNDFQKGDIAEGYSVSREKKESFPLTVTSAQKNPTAFYLCASSTRSGTSSPLDYGYTFGSGTRLTVV.

The chain employs TRBV11-1 and TRBJ2-3; the D gene is possibly TRBD1 (5 bases). V was pared by 5 bases and J by 0 bases, with 12 bases between. The CDR3 contains 15 residues. Germline V gives CDR1 SGHAT, CDR2 FQDESV (reference sequence). The CDR3 sequence is CASSPASGSTDTQYF. CDR3 DNA sequence: TGTGCCAGCAGCCCAGCGTCAGGGAGCACAGATACGCAGTATTTT.

The chain is built from TRBV28 and TRBJ2-7; 8 nucleotides align to TRBD1. The junction had 12 bases not matched to a gene; V was cut back by 6 bases and J by 5 bases. Germline CDR1 MDHEN, CDR2 SYDVKM. CDR3 length: 15 residues. CDR3: CASSFPQGARHEQYF. In DNA form, the CDR3 reads TGTGCCAGCAGCTTCCCCCAGGGGGCTAGGCACGAGCAGTACTTC.

This chain connects TRBV4-3 to TRBJ2-5, with D maybe TRBD2 (5 bases). V gave up 0 bases and J gave up 3 bases, with 11 bases separating them. There are 15 residues in the CDR3. CDR1 LGHNA and CDR2 YSLEER come from the germline V gene. Here the CDR3 reads CASSQDLRLKETQYF. CDR3 DNA sequence: TGCGCCAGCAGCCAAGATCTGAGACTAAAAGAGACCCAGTACTTC.

The chain carries TRBV19 and TRBJ2-7; 7 bases match TRBD1. CDR1 is LNHDA, CDR2 SQIVND, per germline (reference sequence). V dropped 3 bases and J dropped 0; count of bases not matched to a gene: 8. This CDR3 comprises 16 residues. In DNA, the CDR3 is TGTGCCAGTAGTATGCTTGGGACAGAGAGCTCCTACGAGCAGTACTTC. The encoded protein is CASSMLGTESSYEQYF. The whole variable domain, remainder taken from reference TRBV19 and TRBJ2-7, is DGGITQSPKYLFRKEGQNVTLSCEQNLNHDAMYWYRQDPGQGLRLIYYSQIVNDFQKGDIAEGYSVSREKKESFPLTVTSAQKNPTAFYLCASSMLGTESSYEQYFGPGTRLTVT.

The rearrangement links TRBV30 to TRBJ2-5; D gene unclear. Germline V gene lookup returns CDR1 GTSNPN and CDR2 SVGIG (reference sequence). V was pared by 0 bases and J by 0 bases, with 5 bases between. CDR3 size: 13 residues. Here the CDR3 DNA reads TGTGCCTGGAGTGTCGGGTACCAAGAGACCCAGTACTTC. This gives the protein CAWSVGYQETQYF.

The V and J genes are TRBV14 and TRBJ1-2; D is possibly TRBD1 (5 bases). Trimming took off 6 bases at V and 6 bases at J, with 14 bases between the two ends. The CDR3 sequence is 13 residues long. The germline V gene has CDR1 SGHDN and CDR2 FVKESK. The CDR3 loop reads CASRLQGGDGYTF. CDR3 DNA: TGTGCCAGCAGGCTCCAGGGAGGCGATGGCTACACCTTC.

The genes are TRBV10-3 and TRBJ2-2; unclear D gene. Trimming took off 11 bases at V and 4 bases at J, with 17 bases between the two ends. Germline lookup yields CDR1 ENHRY and CDR2 SYGVKD. The CDR3 totals 14 residues. CDR3 protein: CAGSSRRGTGELFF. CDR3 in DNA: TGTGCCGGGTCGAGTAGGAGAGGCACCGGGGAGCTGTTTTTT.

The chain links TRBV5-1 to TRBJ2-3; 9 bases agree with TRBD1. The CDR3 length is 14 residues. The V gene end was trimmed by 9 bases and the J gene end by 2 bases; junction bases not matched to a gene: 7. Per germline, CDR1 SGHRS and CDR2 YFSETQ. For the CDR3, the DNA is TGCGCCACGGGGACAGGGTGGTCCACAGATACGCAGTATTTT. Translated, it gives CATGTGWSTDTQYF.

This chain joins TRBV10-3 and TRBJ1-2, with unresolved D. CDR3 length equals 13 residues. Germline-derived CDR1 and CDR2 are ENHRY and SYGVKD. V was clipped by 5 bases and J by 2 bases, with 9 bases between them. The CDR3 reads CAISPGKNYGYTF. The CDR3 bases are TGTGCCATCAGTCCCGGTAAAAACTATGGCTACACCTTC.

This chain uses TRBV6-1 with TRBJ2-3; 13 nucleotides agree with TRBD2. CDR1 and CDR2 from the germline V gene are MNHNS and SASEGT. With 3 bases clipped from V and 4 bases from J, the junction kept 13 bases outside the gene matches. The CDR3 is 19 residues long. CDR3 nucleotides: TGTGCCAGCAGTGACCCACGGACTAGCGGGAGTCCTTGGCCAGATACGCAGTATTTT. Its protein is CASSDPRTSGSPWPDTQYF.

The CDR3 DNA sequence: TGTGCCAGCAGCCCCCGGACTAGACAGAACAATGAGCAGTTCTTC. Translation gives CASSPRTRQNNEQFF. V and J are TRBV7-8 and TRBJ2-1; 7 bases align to TRBD2. V shed 5 bases, J shed 5 bases, and the junction held 9 bases outside the gene matches. The CDR3 loop spans 15 amino acids. The germline V gene has CDR1 SGHVS and CDR2 FQNEAQ.

This rearrangement joins TRBV28 to TRBJ2-3, with 7 bases aligning to TRBD1. The germline V gene encodes CDR1 MDHEN and CDR2 SYDVKM. J lost 2 bases, V lost 5 bases, and 10 bases had no gene match. The CDR3 is made up of 16 amino acids. The DNA for the CDR3 is TGTGCCAGCAGTGAGGTGGCAGGGGGTTCCACAGATACGCAGTATTTT. Protein sequence: CASSEVAGGSTDTQYF.

The CDR3 spells CASTRILRTSGSGSYNEQFF. In nucleotides, the CDR3 is TGTGCCAGCACTAGGATTCTGAGGACTAGCGGGAGTGGCTCCTACAATGAGCAGTTCTTC. V gene TRBV7-9 combines with J gene TRBJ2-1, with 13 bases matching TRBD2. This CDR3 is 20 amino acids long. Germline V gives CDR1 SEHNR, CDR2 FQNEAQ (reference sequence). With V trimmed by 7 bases and J by 0 bases, 15 bases remained unmatched.